This T cell receptor (beta chain) was identified during a study of shared clonotypes between healthy human individuals. As regards this clone: This same CDR3 is encoded by further DNA sequences in the sample.

Produced via immunoSEQ multiplex PCR; TCRdb's table is partial and in-frame only. The sample lists over 2 million clones, about nine tenths occurring once. Trimming stripped 7 bases from V and 1 base from J, with 5 bases between. From germline, CDR1 is SQVTM and CDR2 ANQGSEA. The CDR3 is 11 amino acids. The chain employs TRBV29-1 and TRBJ1-3, with D perhaps TRBD1 (5 bases). The sample comprised naive CD4+ T cells from PBMCs. Subset indicated: CD45RA+ positively selected. The clonotype was recovered from a man aged 18 to 30 in good health. Some clones in this sample may be carry-over from other donors' samples. This CDR3 reads CSGGSGNTIYF. As DNA, the CDR3 is TGCAGCGGGGGGTCTGGAAACACCATATATTTT. The whole variable domain, remainder taken from reference TRBV29-1 and TRBJ1-3, is SAVISQKPSRDICQRGTSLTIQCQVDSQVTMMFWYRQQPGQSLTLIATANQGSEATYESGFVIDKFPISRPNLTFSTLTVSNMSPEDSSIYLCSGGSGNTIYFGEGSWLTVV.